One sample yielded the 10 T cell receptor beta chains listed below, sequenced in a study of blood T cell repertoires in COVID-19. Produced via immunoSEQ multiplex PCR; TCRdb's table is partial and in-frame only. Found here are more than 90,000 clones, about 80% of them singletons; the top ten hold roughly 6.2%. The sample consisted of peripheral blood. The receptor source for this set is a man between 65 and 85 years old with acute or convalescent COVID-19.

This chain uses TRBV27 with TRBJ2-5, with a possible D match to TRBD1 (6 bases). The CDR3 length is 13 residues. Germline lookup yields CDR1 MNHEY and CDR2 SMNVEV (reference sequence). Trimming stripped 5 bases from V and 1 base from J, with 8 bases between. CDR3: CASSPTGQETQYF. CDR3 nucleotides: TGTGCCAGCAGTCCGACAGGCCAAGAGACCCAGTACTTC.

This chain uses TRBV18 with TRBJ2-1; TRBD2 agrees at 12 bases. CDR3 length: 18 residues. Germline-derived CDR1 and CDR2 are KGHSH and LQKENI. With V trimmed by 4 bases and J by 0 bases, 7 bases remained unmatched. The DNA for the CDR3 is TGTGCCAGCTCACTAAGGACTAGCGGGGTTAGCTCCTACAATGAGCAGTTCTTC. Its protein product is CASSLRTSGVSSYNEQFF.

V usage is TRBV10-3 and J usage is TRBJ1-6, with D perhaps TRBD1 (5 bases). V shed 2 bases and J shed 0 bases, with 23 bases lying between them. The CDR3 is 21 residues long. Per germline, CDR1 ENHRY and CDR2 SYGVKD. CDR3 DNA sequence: TGTGCCATCAGTGAGCCCGGGGGTGCAGTCTCACTCAGCTCCTATAATTCACCCCTCCACTTT. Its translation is CAISEPGGAVSLSSYNSPLHF.

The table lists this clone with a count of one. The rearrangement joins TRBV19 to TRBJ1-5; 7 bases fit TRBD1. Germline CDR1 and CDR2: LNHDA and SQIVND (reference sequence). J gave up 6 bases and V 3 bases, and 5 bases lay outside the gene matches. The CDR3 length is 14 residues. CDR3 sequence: CASSIPGGGQPQHF. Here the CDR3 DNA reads TGTGCCAGTAGTATCCCAGGGGGAGGTCAGCCCCAGCATTTT.

The CDR3 region is CASRQRTGDVYEQYF. The CDR3 DNA reads TGTGCCAGCAGGCAGCGGACAGGCGACGTCTACGAGCAGTACTTC. The chain links TRBV28 to TRBJ2-7; 7 bases fit TRBD1. V shed 6 bases and J 3 bases; nucleotides not matched to a gene: 11. CDR3 length equals 15 residues. The V gene's germline CDR1 is MDHEN and CDR2 SYDVKM.

CDR3 bases: TGTGCCAGCAGCCCTTCCGGGGGGGCTTACGAGCAGTACTTC. Translating it yields CASSPSGGAYEQYF. The chain combines TRBV9 with TRBJ2-7; 8 bases map to TRBD2. Germline CDR1 and CDR2: SGDLS and YYNGEE. After removal of 4 bases from V and 4 bases from J, the junction contained 7 bases not matched to a gene. The CDR3 loop spans 14 amino acids.

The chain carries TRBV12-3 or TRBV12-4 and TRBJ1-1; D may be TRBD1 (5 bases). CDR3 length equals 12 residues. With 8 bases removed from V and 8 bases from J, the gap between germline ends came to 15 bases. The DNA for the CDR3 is TGTGCCAGCTGGGGGGGGAACCGGGAAGCTTTCTTT. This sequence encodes CASWGGNREAFF.

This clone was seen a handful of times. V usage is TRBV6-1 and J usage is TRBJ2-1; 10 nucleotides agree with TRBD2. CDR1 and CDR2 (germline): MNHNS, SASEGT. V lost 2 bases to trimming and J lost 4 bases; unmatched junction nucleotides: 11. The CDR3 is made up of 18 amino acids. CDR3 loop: CASSELAGALGVYNEQFF. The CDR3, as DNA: TGTGCCAGCAGTGAACTAGCGGGAGCCCTTGGGGTATACAATGAGCAGTTCTTC.

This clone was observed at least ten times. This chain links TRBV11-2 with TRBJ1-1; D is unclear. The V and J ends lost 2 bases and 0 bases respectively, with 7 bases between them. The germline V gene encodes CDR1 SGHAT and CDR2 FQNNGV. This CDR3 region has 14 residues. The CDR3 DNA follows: TGTGCCAGCAGCTTACAGATGATGAACACTGAAGCTTTCTTT. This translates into CASSLQMMNTEAFF.

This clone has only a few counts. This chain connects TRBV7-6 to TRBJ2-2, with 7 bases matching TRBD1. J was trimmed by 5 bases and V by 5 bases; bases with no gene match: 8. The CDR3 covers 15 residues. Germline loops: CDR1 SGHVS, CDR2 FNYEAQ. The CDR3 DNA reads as TGTGCCAGCAGCGTAGGGGGCGCCTTTACCGGGGAGCTGTTTTTT. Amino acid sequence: CASSVGGAFTGELFF.